The following is a T cell receptor beta chain sequence with its context. What it recognizes is unknown. A much bigger clone sits one base away, suggesting this may be a read error. As for the cDNA, it was generated by 5'RACE with 10-nucleotide random UMIs. TCRdb called the 5' RACE reads again in MiXCR, with one record for every CDR3 protein. This sample carries 70,000 or so distinct CDR3 sequences, 2.5% to 4% of them seen once, and the ten largest clones take approximately 4.7%. These data originate in a study of neurological immune-mediated disorders. In the study overall: The roughly 34 multiple sclerosis patients comprised roughly 30 that were relapsing-remitting and 3 that were secondary progressive.

Study results and limitations: With the multiple sclerosis repertoire cluster, neither clinical nor MRI features showed any association. Among 34 multiple sclerosis patients, phylogenetic grouping put the repertoires of 18 into a single related-CDR3 cluster, a possible signature.

This CDR3 spans 18 amino acids. Germline values: CDR1 LGHNA, CDR2 YSLEER. Sequencing was carried out using PBMCs. The sequence derives from a woman aged 45-59 years with multiple sclerosis. The chain carries TRBV4-3 and TRBJ1-6; D is perhaps TRBD1 (5 bases). CDR3 protein: CASSQQGYKSSYNSHLHF. The DNA for the CDR3 is TGCGCCAGCAGCCAACAGGGTTACAAGAGCTCCTATAATTCACACCTCCACTTT.